These 10 T cell receptor beta chains were sequenced from one sample in a study of T cells in Graves' hyperthyroidism and ophthalmopathy. The investigators amplified TCR beta CDR3 regions from RNA transcripts. HTBI primers were employed in a first-round RT-PCR of the TCR CDR3. Each CDR3 protein is one row after TCRdb ran MiXCR on the multiplex PCR reads. This table holds 350,000 to 400,000 distinct CDR3 sequences, about 15% found once. Sample: blood. All receptors derive from a woman aged 25 to 39 with Graves' hyperthyroidism.

This clonotype was detected ten times or more. The gene calls are TRBV24-1 and TRBJ2-1; TRBD2 aligns across 12 bases. V gave up 6 bases and J gave up 5 bases; unmatched junction bases: 4. The CDR3 is 15 amino acids. Germline assignment: CDR1 KGHDR and CDR2 SFDVKD. CDR3 region: CATSTSGRPNNEQFF. The CDR3 DNA reads as TGTGCCACCAGTACTAGCGGGAGGCCTAACAATGAGCAGTTCTTC.

This clonotype was seen more than once but under ten times. The chain has TRBV20-1 and TRBJ2-5; D unclear. Between the trimmed V and J ends, which lost 3 bases and 4 bases, there was a span of 12 bases. From germline, CDR1 is DFQATT and CDR2 SNEGSKA (reference sequence). The CDR3 is 13 amino acids. The CDR3 region is CSASRPPRETQYF. CDR3 bases: TGCAGTGCTAGTAGGCCGCCGCGAGAGACCCAGTACTTC.

This clonotype has a count of ten or more. The chain joins TRBV18 to TRBJ2-7, with 11 positions matching TRBD2. V lost 3 bases, J lost 6 bases, and 7 bases stayed unmatched. The CDR3 totals 15 residues. Germline values: CDR1 KGHSH, CDR2 LQKENI. CDR3 region: CASSPTSGRSREQYF. The CDR3 coding sequence is TGTGCCAGCTCACCCACTAGCGGGAGATCTCGCGAGCAGTACTTC.

This clonotype came up a few times. The chain is built from TRBV4-1 and TRBJ2-5, with D tentatively TRBD1 (6 bases). Looked up from germline, CDR1 is MGHRA and CDR2 is YSYEKL. Trimming removed 0 bases from V and 2 bases from J, with 10 bases in between. The CDR3 has 15 residues. CDR3 bases: TGCGCCAGCAGCCAAGATCCCGGACAGCAAGAGACCCAGTACTTC. Translated: CASSQDPGQQETQYF.

The chain uses TRBV15 and TRBJ2-3; TRBD2 matches 14 bases. The V and J ends lost 2 bases and 0 bases, in that order; junction bases with no gene match: 13. Germline CDR1 and CDR2: LNHNV and YYDKDF (reference sequence). This CDR3 has 21 residues. In DNA, the CDR3 is TGTGCCACCAGCAGATACAAGACCGGGACTAGCGGGGGCACTAGCACAGATACGCAGTATTTT. Protein product: CATSRYKTGTSGGTSTDTQYF.

Comment on this clonotype: A much more abundant neighbour one base away suggests this may be a read error. The chain joins TRBV30 to TRBJ2-5; D might be TRBD1 (6 bases). CDR3 length equals 14 residues. Germline V gives CDR1 GTSNPN, CDR2 SVGIG (reference sequence). The germline V and J ends were trimmed by 8 bases and 9 bases, with 25 bases remaining between them. The CDR3 DNA reads as TGTGCCGGCCAAGGGTTGCAGGGGCTAGGGGCCCAGTACTTC. It encodes CAGQGLQGLGAQYF.

This clonotype was observed many times. The rearrangement joins TRBV27 to TRBJ2-1; D unresolved. Germline loops: CDR1 MNHEY, CDR2 SMNVEV (reference sequence). This CDR3 spans 14 amino acids. Trimming cost V 6 bases and J 5 bases, with 14 bases left between them. The CDR3 bases are TGTGCCAGCAGCCCTACCGGACGGAACAATGAGCAGTTCTTC. Translating it yields CASSPTGRNNEQFF.

The chain links TRBV5-1 to TRBJ2-3; no clear D gene. V was shortened by 5 bases and J by 0 bases, with 10 bases between the two germline ends. Germline lookup yields CDR1 SGHRS and CDR2 YFSETQ. CDR3 length: 14 residues. CDR3 region: CASRGRLSTDTQYF. CDR3 sequence (DNA): TGCGCCAGCAGAGGCAGACTCAGCACAGATACGCAGTATTTT.

This clonotype was observed many times. This chain links TRBV24-1 with TRBJ2-5; the match to TRBD1 covers 8 bases. V shed 4 bases, J shed 4 bases, and the junction held 10 bases outside the gene matches. This CDR3 has 16 amino acids. CDR1 and CDR2 from the germline V gene are KGHDR and SFDVKD. The DNA for the CDR3 is TGTGCCACCAGTGACCCGGGACAGGAAGGTTTAGAGACCCAGTACTTC. Its protein product is CATSDPGQEGLETQYF.

This clonotype was picked up a small number of times. This chain uses TRBV19 with TRBJ2-1; D is possibly TRBD1 or TRBD2 (5 bases each). V dropped 5 bases and J dropped 8 bases, with 16 bases sitting between them. CDR3 length: 14 residues. Germline loops: CDR1 LNHDA, CDR2 SQIVND (reference sequence). Written as DNA, the CDR3 is TGTGCCAGTAGTTTCGGGGCAGGCACCCATGAGCAGTTCTTC. Protein: CASSFGAGTHEQFF.